This note documents a single TCR beta chain sequence. Its antigen is unidentified. These data come from a study of T cells in Graves' hyperthyroidism and ophthalmopathy. Study-wide results and caveats: Through a model of 13 V-J features, ophthalmopathy was separated from stable hyperthyroidism.

Stability of Graves' hyperthyroidism was defined as absent ophthalmopathy progression within 18 months. Clinicians diagnosed patients from clinical symptoms, serum thyroxine and TRAb, thyroid ultrasound and orbital computed tomography. What was amplified from RNA transcripts were TCR beta CDR3 regions. HTBI primers were the set used in a first-round RT-PCR of the TCR CDR3. TCRdb passed the multiplex PCR reads through MiXCR, listing each CDR3 protein once. The sample carries about 380,000 distinct CDR3 sequences, around 13% recorded once. J lost 3 bases, V lost 4 bases, and 9 bases had no gene match. The CDR3 extends over 16 amino acids. Germline-derived CDR1 and CDR2 are LNHDA and SQIVND (reference sequence).

The sequence was obtained from an older woman with Graves' hyperthyroidism. The chain joins TRBV19 to TRBJ2-5, with TRBD1 matching 9 bases. The sequenced sample was blood. Here the CDR3 reads CASSKFGTGLEETQYF. The CDR3 DNA reads as TGTGCCAGTAGTAAGTTCGGGACAGGGCTGGAAGAGACCCAGTACTTC.